This T cell receptor (beta chain) was recovered during a study of blood T cell repertoires in COVID-19. In the study overall: The analysed material was cDNA or gDNA that came from T cells, B-cell-depleted T cells, or PBMCs.

Original methodology: Amplification of reference gene primers was used by the study to estimate nucleated cell counts. Sequencing was performed with immunoSEQ multiplex PCR; in TCRdb, only in-frame clones are kept and a portion is missing. Clonal size and the V and J genes are those of that table, whereas D and trimming came from the DNA. The sample yields some 250,000 clones, around four fifths seen once. V lost 4 bases to trimming and J lost 8 bases; unmatched junction nucleotides: 8. This CDR3 is built from 13 residues. Per germline, CDR1 SGHNT and CDR2 YYREEE (reference sequence). The sample taken for sequencing was peripheral blood. The chain is built from TRBV5-4 and TRBJ1-2; 7 bases are shared with TRBD1. The source of this sequence is a man aged 35-49 years with active or convalescent COVID-19. CDR3 in DNA: TGTGCCAGCAGCCCCTGGACAGGACAGGGCTACACCTTC. Translation gives CASSPWTGQGYTF.